This T cell receptor beta chain was obtained from a study of T cell responses to AZD1222 COVID-19 vaccine. General observations from the study: A mostly white British donor set with more females was recruited, and clonal diversity was possibly underestimated.

With respect to this clone: Its specificity is not known.

The CDR3 contains 13 residues. CDR1 and CDR2 from the germline V gene are LNHDA and SQIVND (reference sequence). With V trimmed by 6 bases and J by 8 bases, 8 bases remained unmatched. Generated by immunoSEQ multiplex PCR, the TCRdb table keeps only in-frame clones and is missing some. The repertoire table contains about 140,000 clones. V and J are TRBV19 and TRBJ1-1; 8 bases align to TRBD1. Input material: peripheral blood. The sequence was obtained from an adult in good health. The DNA for the CDR3 is TGTGCCAGTAGACATACCTGGACAGGGGAAGCTTTCTTT. Amino acids: CASRHTWTGEAFF.